This T cell receptor (beta chain) was recorded in a study of CXCR3-negative and CXCR3-positive naive CD8 T cells. General study results and limits: Comparison of naive cells showed more hydrophobic TRB CDR3s in CXCR3-positive than in CXCR3-negative naive cells. Memory cells differed in TRBV-TRBJ usage, but naive CXCR3-negative and CXCR3-positive cells had similar usage. High diversity, comparable across both naive subsets, contrasted with much lower diversity in memory CD8+ cells.

As for this clonotype: Its antigen is still unknown.

Germline V gene lookup returns CDR1 MNHEY and CDR2 SMNVEV (reference sequence). This CDR3 region has 15 residues. UMI-tagged TRB cDNA libraries were built via 5' RACE. No DNA is given; TCRdb re-called the 5' RACE reads and lists each CDR3 protein once. The sample includes under 150,000 distinct CDR3 sequences. Among CD8+ T cells, naive ones were CD45RO-CCR7+CD27+CD95-. The receptor was isolated from a human donor in good health. Some clones in this sample may be carry-over from other donors' samples. Sequenced sample: naive CXCR3+ CD8+ T cells from blood. Subset given: CD45RO-CCR7+CD27+CD95- naive CD8+ T cells expressing CXCR3 (TNR3+). The chain couples TRBV27 to TRBJ2-5; the TRBD2 assignment by TCRdb is unverifiable without DNA. CDR3 region: CASSSFSGGAETQYF.